These 29 T cell receptor beta chains were sequenced from one sample in a study of radiotherapy plus CTLA-4 blockade in lung cancer. Profiling relied on immunoSEQ multiplex PCR, and the TCRdb table lists in-frame clones only, not all of them. Among around 24,000 clones listed, about three quarters were seen once. The sample was peripheral blood, taken from a patient treated with radiotherapy plus ipilimumab. These receptor sequences come from a human donor with non-small cell lung cancer who had stable disease on radiotherapy plus ipilimumab.

The count of this clone is one. The chain combines TRBV28 with TRBJ2-1; 8 nucleotides align to TRBD2. Unmatched junction bases numbered 8, after V lost 3 bases and J lost 4 bases. The CDR3 is made up of 16 amino acids. Germline CDR1 is MDHEN and CDR2 is SYDVKM. The CDR3 DNA reads as TGTGCCAGCAGTTTTCCGGCCGCGGGGGGTTACAATGAGCAGTTCTTC. Translated: CASSFPAAGGYNEQFF.

This chain uses TRBV10-3 with TRBJ2-7; no reliable D call. The V gene's germline CDR1 is ENHRY and CDR2 SYGVKD. V lost 0 bases to trimming and J lost 0 bases, with 9 bases between them. This CDR3 comprises 15 residues. For the CDR3, the DNA is TGTGCCATCAGTGAGTCCCCGGATAACTCCTACGAGCAGTACTTC. Translating gives CAISESPDNSYEQYF.

The chain combines TRBV21-1 with TRBJ2-5; the D call of TRBD2 is as the table states it, not checked on the DNA. TRBV21-1 is reported as a pseudogene. The CDR3 contains 14 residues. The CDR3 reads CASSKRTSQETQYF. The CDR3 coding sequence is TGTGCCAGCAGCAAAAGGACTAGCCAAGAGACCCAGTACTTC.

There are a few counts of this clone. This chain uses TRBV27 with TRBJ2-4, with 9 positions matching TRBD2. Germline loops: CDR1 MNHEY, CDR2 SMNVEV (reference sequence). CDR3 length: 14 residues. J was trimmed by 7 bases and V by 6 bases; bases with no gene match: 7. The CDR3 loop reads CASRLAGEVNIQYF. The CDR3 nucleotides are TGTGCCAGCAGGTTAGCGGGAGAGGTGAACATTCAGTACTTC.

The chain links TRBV5-4 to TRBJ2-1, with TRBD1 matching over 7 bases. CDR1 is SGHNT, CDR2 YYREEE, per germline (reference sequence). The CDR3 is made up of 14 amino acids. The V segment lost 2 bases and the J segment 8 bases; nucleotides outside the gene matches: 7. As DNA, the CDR3 is TGTGCCAGCAGCTTCCCGGGACAGAAGGATGAGCAGTTCTTC. It is translated as CASSFPGQKDEQFF. The complete variable domain, with remaining parts taken from reference TRBV5-4 and TRBJ2-1, reads ETGVTQSPTHLIKTRGQQVTLRCSSQSGHNTVSWYQQALGQGPQFIFQYYREEENGRGNFPPRFSGLQFPNYSSELNVNALELDDSALYLCASSFPGQKDEQFFGPGTRLTVL.

V gene TRBV5-4 combines with J gene TRBJ2-1; D might be TRBD1 (5 bases). V lost 0 bases and J lost 5, with 9 bases in between. Per germline, CDR1 SGHNT and CDR2 YYREEE (reference sequence). The CDR3 has 14 residues. The CDR3 region is CASSLEGPNNEQFF. CDR3 sequence (DNA): TGTGCCAGCAGCTTGGAGGGGCCCAACAATGAGCAGTTCTTC.

The chain joins TRBV5-4 to TRBJ1-2, with unresolved D. The germline V gene encodes CDR1 SGHNT and CDR2 YYREEE (reference sequence). This CDR3 region has 13 residues. Trimming left V 4 bases short and J 2 bases short, with 9 bases between. The chain's CDR3 is CASSGQKNYGYTF. CDR3 DNA: TGTGCCAGCAGCGGCCAGAAGAACTATGGCTACACCTTC.

The V gene is TRBV18, the J gene TRBJ2-1, with D uncertain. The CDR3 extends over 12 amino acids. V lost 3 bases to trimming and J lost 7 bases, with 7 bases between them. Looked up from germline, CDR1 is KGHSH and CDR2 is LQKENI. As DNA, the CDR3 is TGTGCCAGCTCACCGTACGGGAATGAGCAGTTCTTC. Translation: CASSPYGNEQFF.

The rearrangement uses TRBV5-1 and TRBJ2-3, with 9 positions matching TRBD2. Trimming took 0 bases from V and 4 from J; bases not matched to a gene: 6. CDR1 is SGHRS and CDR2 is YFSETQ in the germline V gene. This CDR3 is built from 16 residues. The CDR3 sequence is CASSLVAGEGSDTQYF. In DNA form, the CDR3 reads TGCGCCAGCAGCTTGGTAGCGGGAGAAGGGTCAGATACGCAGTATTTT.

The chain recombines TRBV19 with TRBJ1-5, with D perhaps TRBD1 (5 bases). Trimming stripped 2 bases from V and 1 base from J, with 9 bases between. The CDR3 is 15 amino acids. The germline V gene encodes CDR1 LNHDA and CDR2 SQIVND (reference sequence). This CDR3 reads CASSIPRDSNQPQHF. The DNA for the CDR3 is TGTGCCAGTAGTATACCCCGGGACAGCAATCAGCCCCAGCATTTT.

The rearrangement joins TRBV7-2 to TRBJ2-1, with 12 positions matching TRBD2. The V and J ends lost 2 bases and 10 bases, in that order; junction bases with no gene match: 12. Germline V gene sequence: CDR1 SGHTA, CDR2 FQGNSA. This CDR3 spans 17 amino acids. The CDR3, as DNA: TGTGCCAGCAGCTTAAACGCGGGGGGACTAGCGGGTCCAGAGCAGTTCTTC. Translated: CASSLNAGGLAGPEQFF.

The rearrangement links TRBV19 to TRBJ1-3; D is unresolved. The CDR3 totals 15 residues. Germline CDR1 LNHDA, CDR2 SQIVND (reference sequence). The V end lost 2 bases, the J end lost 0 bases, and 8 bases lay between the germline ends. CDR3 sequence (DNA): TGTGCCAGTAGTATACTTACATTCTCTGGAAACACCATATATTTT. Protein product: CASSILTFSGNTIYF. Supplemented by reference TRBV19 and TRBJ1-3, the full variable domain reads DGGITQSPKYLFRKEGQNVTLSCEQNLNHDAMYWYRQDPGQGLRLIYYSQIVNDFQKGDIAEGYSVSREKKESFPLTVTSAQKNPTAFYLCASSILTFSGNTIYFGEGSWLTVV.

This clone has more than one count but fewer than ten. The rearrangement uses TRBV28 and TRBJ1-2; D is possibly TRBD1 (6 bases). The CDR3 extends over 15 amino acids. With 8 bases removed from V and 4 bases from J, the gap between germline ends came to 20 bases. Germline V gene sequence: CDR1 MDHEN, CDR2 SYDVKM. CDR3 DNA: TGTGCCAGCTCCCCCGGGGGGGGGCGGATCTATGGCTACACCTTC. Translated: CASSPGGGRIYGYTF.

The V gene is TRBV28, the J gene TRBJ2-1, with 9 bases aligning to TRBD2. Germline V gene lookup returns CDR1 MDHEN and CDR2 SYDVKM. This CDR3 is 16 amino acids long. Unmatched junction bases numbered 12, after V lost 6 bases and J lost 6 bases. The CDR3 nucleotides read TGTGCCAGCAGCATCTTAGCGGGAGAGGGTGGCAATGAGCAGTTCTTC. This codes for CASSILAGEGGNEQFF.

This clone was picked up a small number of times. For the CDR3, the DNA is TGCGCCAGCAGTCAGGCCGGGACTAGCTACTACGAGCAGTACTTC. Protein: CASSQAGTSYYEQYF. The chain employs TRBV5-1 and TRBJ2-7; 9 bases fit TRBD2. V was clipped by 5 bases and J by 3 bases; unmatched bases: 9. The CDR3 runs 15 residues. Germline-derived CDR1 and CDR2 are SGHRS and YFSETQ.

The chain combines TRBV7-3 with TRBJ2-5, with D perhaps TRBD1 (6 bases). Germline loops: CDR1 SGHTA, CDR2 FQGTGA. The CDR3 sequence is 15 residues long. The V gene lost 2 bases and the J gene lost 5 bases, with 15 bases spanning the gap. DNA of the CDR3: TGTGCCAGCAGCTTATCGTCAGGGGCAGGGGAGACCCAGTACTTC. Its translation: CASSLSSGAGETQYF.

The rearrangement links TRBV7-2 to TRBJ2-1; the match to TRBD1 covers 8 bases. CDR1 SGHTA and CDR2 FQGNSA come from the germline V gene. This CDR3 comprises 14 residues. Trimming took 5 bases from V and 5 from J; bases not matched to a gene: 5. The CDR3 DNA is TGTGCCAGCAGCCTGGGACAGGAAAACAATGAGCAGTTCTTC. It codes for CASSLGQENNEQFF.

This chain links TRBV6-6 with TRBJ2-5; D may correspond to TRBD1 or TRBD2 (5 bases each). The V end lost 8 bases, the J end lost 10 bases, and 20 bases lay between the germline ends. The CDR3 totals 13 residues. Germline CDR1 is MNHNY and CDR2 is SVGAGI (reference sequence). CDR3 in amino acids: CASRGPTLNGQYF. In DNA form, the CDR3 reads TGTGCCAGCCGGGGACCCACCCTAAATGGCCAGTACTTC.

The chain uses TRBV7-2 and TRBJ1-3, with TRBD1 matching over 7 bases. The CDR3 extends over 15 amino acids. Germline V gene lookup returns CDR1 SGHTA and CDR2 FQGNSA. Losses at the gene ends were 5 bases for V and 4 bases for J; bases not matched to a gene: 8. The CDR3 coding sequence is TGTGCCAGCAGCCCCCGCGCAGGGGGGGGAAACACCATATATTTT. Residues: CASSPRAGGGNTIYF.

This chain joins TRBV6-1 and TRBJ2-2; no firm D call. The V gene lost 3 bases and the J gene lost 3 bases, with 5 bases spanning the gap. This CDR3 has 13 residues. CDR1 is MNHNS, CDR2 SASEGT, per germline. As DNA, the CDR3 is TGTGCCAGCAGTGACCAAGACACCGGGGAGCTGTTTTTT. Translated: CASSDQDTGELFF.

The rearrangement joins TRBV7-2 to TRBJ2-7, with unresolved D. The CDR3 runs to 13 residues. Germline V gene sequence: CDR1 SGHTA, CDR2 FQGNSA. Trimming cost V 5 bases and J 0 bases, with 8 bases left between them. The DNA of the CDR3 is TGTGCCAGCAGCGTAGAGATCTCCTACGAGCAGTACTTC. This translates into CASSVEISYEQYF.

This chain joins TRBV5-6 and TRBJ1-2; TRBD1 might be the D (5 bases). Trimming removed 0 bases from V and 1 base from J, with 7 bases in between. The CDR3 spans 14 residues. Germline CDR1 and CDR2: SGHDT and YYEEEE. As DNA, the CDR3 is TGTGCCAGCAGCTTGGACAGGATTAACTATGGCTACACCTTC. As protein: CASSLDRINYGYTF.

This clone was detected only a few times. The chain employs TRBV9 and TRBJ2-7; weak D call: TRBD2 (6 bases). V dropped 0 bases and J dropped 2 bases, with 9 bases sitting between them. The CDR3 covers 14 residues. Looked up from germline, CDR1 is SGDLS and CDR2 is YYNGEE. This CDR3 reads CASSVGGAPYEQYF. The DNA of the CDR3 is TGTGCCAGCAGCGTAGGCGGGGCCCCCTACGAGCAGTACTTC. Full variable domain (missing parts from reference TRBV9 and TRBJ2-7): DSGVTQTPKHLITATGQRVTLRCSPRSGDLSVYWYQQSLDQGLQFLIQYYNGEERAKGNILERFSAQQFPDLHSELNLSSLELGDSALYFCASSVGGAPYEQYFGPGTRLTVT.

V usage is TRBV11-3 and J usage is TRBJ2-2; D is ambiguous. Trimming pared 3 bases from V and 6 bases from J, leaving 14 bases between. The CDR3 length is 15 residues. Germline V CDR1 and CDR2: SGHNT, YENEEA. The CDR3 nucleotides read TGTGCCAGCAGCTTTAAAGCCCCCGGGCCCGGGGAGCTGTTTTTT. Translation: CASSFKAPGPGELFF.

This sequence joins TRBV10-1 and TRBJ1-2, with 8 bases that match TRBD1. The ends lost 6 bases at V and 4 bases at J; junction bases unmatched: 10. The CDR3 is 15 residues long. Germline lookup yields CDR1 WNHNN and CDR2 SYGVQD (reference sequence). DNA for the CDR3: TGCGCCAGCAGGGCCCCCAGGGGGCTGGTCTATGGCTACACCTTC. Amino acid sequence: CASRAPRGLVYGYTF.

V is TRBV7-2 and J is TRBJ2-1; 9 bases are a match to TRBD2. V gave up 2 bases and J gave up 5 bases; unmatched junction bases: 4. In germline, CDR1 is SGHTA, CDR2 FQGNSA. The CDR3 is made up of 15 amino acids. CDR3 bases: TGTGCCAGCAGCTTATTAGCGGGAGTAGACAATGAGCAGTTCTTC. This codes for CASSLLAGVDNEQFF.

In its sample, this clone was seen a few times. The V and J genes are TRBV18 and TRBJ2-7; 8 nucleotides agree with TRBD1. The CDR3 runs 14 residues. V was clipped by 3 bases and J by 7 bases; unmatched bases: 8. Germline assignment: CDR1 KGHSH and CDR2 LQKENI. This CDR3 reads CASSPSGQAPEQYF. The DNA of the CDR3 is TGTGCCAGCTCACCGTCGGGACAGGCTCCTGAGCAGTACTTC.

The chain joins TRBV10-3 to TRBJ1-1; D may be TRBD1 (6 bases). CDR3 length: 13 amino acids. Deletions cut 8 bases from V and 6 bases from J, with 16 bases between. The V gene's germline CDR1 is ENHRY and CDR2 SYGVKD. CDR3 residues: CAIQDRPISEAFF. The CDR3 DNA is TGTGCCATCCAAGACAGGCCTATCTCTGAAGCTTTCTTT.

CDR3 nucleotide sequence: TGTGCCAGCAGTTATGATCTCTGGAACACTGAAGCTTTCTTT. This encodes CASSYDLWNTEAFF. The V and J genes are TRBV6-5 and TRBJ1-1; no definite D call. The CDR3 runs to 14 residues. Per the germline V gene, CDR1 is MNHEY and CDR2 is SVGAGI. Trimming removed 3 bases at V and 1 base at J, with 9 bases between.